This TCR beta chain came from a study of cytomegalovirus exposure and HLA in healthy donors. PCR was performed using 60 Vbeta and 13 Jbeta primers. The data were produced by immunoSEQ multiplex PCR, yet TCRdb's version contains in-frame clones alone and is incomplete. The sample holds roughly 160,000 clones, about two thirds seen once. The CDR3 totals 13 residues. The ends lost 6 bases at V and 4 bases at J; junction bases unmatched: 2. Germline CDR1 SNHLY, CDR2 FYNNEI. The rearrangement joins TRBV2 to TRBJ1-5, with 8 bases aligning to TRBD1. The source material was PBMCs. The TCR was taken from a woman in her twenties or thirties in good health and CMV-seronegative. In DNA form, the CDR3 reads TGTGCCAGCAGACAGGGGGGGAATCAGCCCCAGCATTTT. Its protein is CASRQGGNQPQHF.